This TCR beta chain was profiled in a study of blood T cells in healthy people across ages. General study results and limits: A roughly linear age-dependent decrease characterized TCR beta diversity per million T cells. A strong correlation was seen between TCR beta diversity and naive T cell percentage. Researchers deemed the diversity estimates from one million T cells underestimates.

The CDR3 extends over 16 amino acids. Germline V gene sequence: CDR1 LGHNA, CDR2 YNFKEQ. Trimming at V came to 1 base and at J to 5 bases, leaving 6 bases not matched to a gene. With respect to this clonotype: Antigen unknown.

Aged roughly 6 to 100, donors were systemically healthy Caucasians from Russia. Combining a sample-barcoded 5' primer with a J-beta primer mix, a second PCR ran for about 7 to 12 cycles. Each CDR3 protein is one row after TCRdb ran MiXCR on the 5' RACE reads. The sample records around 900,000 distinct CDR3 sequences, around 28% being singletons. The material sequenced was blood. This chain uses TRBV4-2 with TRBJ1-4; 8 bases are shared with TRBD1. This clonotype was obtained from a woman aged 80 or older in good health. The CDR3 protein is CASSQGPQGANEKLFF. The CDR3 region has the DNA TGTGCCAGCAGCCAAGGGCCCCAGGGGGCAAATGAAAAACTGTTTTTT.